Sequencing of this T cell receptor (beta chain) was carried out in a study of Ad26.COV2.S vaccination and SARS-CoV-2 variants. Study outcomes and limitations: Spike-specific TCR breadth was greater in vaccine than placebo recipients.

This clone was found a few times. The antigen is undetermined. The CDR3 consists of 12 residues. Germline CDR1 reads GTSNPN; CDR2 reads SVGIG (reference sequence). Described treatment: around 19 received Ad26.COV2.S at low or high dose, single or two shots; roughly five received placebo; per-sample allocation not given. Specimens were obtained on day 63 following the first vaccine or placebo injection. Data came from immunoSEQ multiplex PCR; TCRdb stores just in-frame clones and leaves some out. This sample has 410,000 or so clones, with around 92% found just once. The clonotype comes from a person between 18 and 65 years old who received the Ad26.COV2.S COVID-19 vaccine or a placebo. The sample was peripheral blood, taken in a trial of Ad26.COV2.S vaccine versus placebo. V is TRBV30 and J is TRBJ1-5, with D maybe TRBD1 (5 bases). The CDR3 protein is CAHGGRDQPQHF. Written as DNA, the CDR3 is TGTGCTCACGGAGGCAGGGATCAGCCCCAGCATTTT.